These 28 T cell receptor beta chains share one sample of origin, sequenced in a study of Graves' ophthalmopathy and Graves' hyperthyroidism. Amplification of the TCR beta CDR3 regions used RNA transcripts (as template). In the first round, RT-PCR was carried out with HTBI primers, and a multiplex PCR formed the second round. TCRdb reanalysed the multiplex PCR reads using MiXCR and keeps one entry per CDR3 protein. The data contain 300,000 to 400,000 distinct CDR3 sequences, about 18% of them seen just once; the ten biggest clones take up 2.4%. Sequenced: peripheral blood. Receptors were obtained from an adult woman with stable Graves' hyperthyroidism.

This clonotype was seen ten or more times. The rearrangement joins TRBV2 to TRBJ2-7, with 7 nucleotides matching TRBD2. Trimming removed 8 bases from V and 0 bases from J; junction bases left unmatched: 7. From germline, CDR1 is SNHLY and CDR2 FYNNEI. The CDR3 has 14 amino acids. The CDR3 nucleotides are TGTGCCAGCGCCCGCGGACTAGACTCCTACGAGCAGTACTTC. It codes for CASARGLDSYEQYF.

This clonotype was recorded many times. The chain employs TRBV6-5 and TRBJ1-2; 9 nucleotides align to TRBD1. The germline gives CDR1 MNHEY, CDR2 SVGAGI. With 4 bases clipped from V and 4 bases from J, the junction kept 7 bases outside the gene matches. There are 15 residues in the CDR3. CDR3 loop: CASSSQGAPVYGYTF. CDR3 in DNA: TGTGCCAGCAGTTCACAGGGGGCGCCGGTCTATGGCTACACCTTC.

In its sample, this clonotype was seen many times. This chain joins TRBV20-1 and TRBJ2-5; 7 bases agree with TRBD2. CDR3 size: 18 residues. Germline loops: CDR1 DFQATT, CDR2 SNEGSKA (reference sequence). V lost 4 bases and J lost 3; bases outside the gene matches: 20. Here the CDR3 DNA reads TGCAGTGCTATGTTGCGGGGGAGGGTATCTCTCGCCGAAGAGACCCAGTACTTC. It codes for CSAMLRGRVSLAEETQYF.

This chain joins TRBV28 and TRBJ2-7, with D unresolved. This CDR3 comprises 12 residues. Looked up from germline, CDR1 is MDHEN and CDR2 is SYDVKM. V dropped 3 bases and J dropped 4 bases, with 7 bases sitting between them. The CDR3 loop reads CASSFRYYEQYF. The DNA of the CDR3 is TGTGCCAGCAGTTTCCGGTATTACGAGCAGTACTTC.

This clonotype was counted ten times or more. The chain links TRBV15 to TRBJ2-5, with 7 nucleotides matching TRBD1. CDR1 and CDR2 (germline): LNHNV, YYDKDF (reference sequence). This CDR3 contains 15 residues. J lost 4 bases, V lost 4 bases, and 9 bases had no gene match. The CDR3, as DNA: TGTGCCACCAGCAAACTACCACAGGGGAGAGAGACCCAGTACTTC. As protein: CATSKLPQGRETQYF.

In this sample, this clonotype turned up many times. CDR3 bases: TGTGCCATCAAAGCTTCCGGGAGTGGGGCCTACGAGCAGTACTTC. Residues: CAIKASGSGAYEQYF. This chain links TRBV6-2 or TRBV6-3 with TRBJ2-7; possibly TRBD2 for D (6 bases). The CDR3 sequence is 15 residues long. V was clipped by 10 bases and J by 2 bases, with 21 bases between them. From germline, CDR1 is MNHEY and CDR2 SVGEGT.

The chain combines TRBV6-1 with TRBJ2-2; maybe TRBD1 (6 bases). In germline, CDR1 is MNHNS, CDR2 SASEGT. Trimming pared 6 bases from V and 3 bases from J, leaving 8 bases between. This CDR3 spans 13 amino acids. The CDR3 loop is CASRTGHTGELFF. The CDR3 nucleotides read TGTGCCAGCAGGACAGGTCACACCGGGGAGCTGTTTTTT.

The table lists this clonotype with many counts. At one of its ends the junction is not consistent with the germline gene, which may arise from a read error. The chain uses TRBV20-1 and TRBJ1-6; 12 nucleotides match TRBD1. The V gene's germline CDR1 is DFQATT and CDR2 SNEGSKA (reference sequence). This CDR3 contains 12 residues. The CDR3: CSARDDRDRGLF. The CDR3, as DNA: TGCAGTGCTAGAGACGATCGGGACAGGGGGCTTTTT.

V is TRBV18 and J is TRBJ2-7; weak D call: TRBD2 (6 bases). Germline CDR1 is KGHSH and CDR2 is LQKENI. The V end lost 0 bases, the J end lost 6 bases, and 18 bases lay between the germline ends. There are 16 residues in the CDR3. CDR3 sequence: CASSPPVGLAKTEQYF. The CDR3 DNA sequence: TGTGCCAGCTCACCACCGGTGGGTCTAGCGAAGACCGAGCAGTACTTC.

The sample holds many counts of this clonotype. The chain has TRBV12-3 or TRBV12-4 and TRBJ1-2, with D hard to call. V lost 5 bases to trimming and J lost 4 bases, with 11 bases between them. This CDR3 is 13 amino acids long. The DNA for the CDR3 is TGTGCCAGCAGTCCCGGACCAGTCTATGGCTACACCTTC. Amino acid sequence: CASSPGPVYGYTF.

This clonotype was seen many times. This chain uses TRBV27 with TRBJ2-7; D gene ambiguous. Trimming cost V 2 bases and J 2 bases, with 7 bases left between them. Germline V CDR1 and CDR2: MNHEY, SMNVEV (reference sequence). This CDR3 is built from 13 residues. The CDR3 region is CASSLKRTYEQYF. The CDR3 DNA reads TGTGCCAGCAGTTTAAAGCGAACCTACGAGCAGTACTTC.

The DNA for the CDR3 is TGTGCCACCAGCAGATTACAGGGCACCTACGAGCAGTACTTC. As protein: CATSRLQGTYEQYF. The chain employs TRBV15 and TRBJ2-7; D perhaps matches TRBD1 (6 bases). There are 14 residues in the CDR3. V lost 2 bases and J lost 2, with 10 bases in between. Per germline, CDR1 LNHNV and CDR2 YYDKDF (reference sequence).

Many counts were recorded for this clonotype. The gene calls are TRBV20-1 and TRBJ2-7, with a possible D match to TRBD2 (6 bases). Germline lookup yields CDR1 DFQATT and CDR2 SNEGSKA (reference sequence). V was trimmed by 0 bases and J by 4 bases, leaving 13 bases between them. The length of the CDR3 is 14 residues. CDR3 in amino acids: CSARDQSGAYEQYF. The CDR3 bases are TGCAGTGCTAGAGATCAGTCGGGAGCGTACGAGCAGTACTTC.

This clonotype occurred many times. The chain employs TRBV13 and TRBJ2-2, with 9 bases that match TRBD2. CDR1 is PRHDT, CDR2 FYEKMQ, per germline (reference sequence). The V and J ends lost 4 bases and 5 bases, in that order; junction bases with no gene match: 5. This CDR3 spans 15 amino acids. CDR3 coding DNA: TGTGCCAGCAGCTCCGGGACTAGCTGGACCGGGGAGCTGTTTTTT. Amino acids: CASSSGTSWTGELFF.

This clonotype was detected a few times. CDR3 nucleotide sequence: TGTGCCAGCACACCAGGGCCAAAGAAGGGATCCTACGAGCAGTACTTC. It translates to CASTPGPKKGSYEQYF. V is TRBV6-1 and J is TRBJ2-7, with a possible D match to TRBD1 (5 bases). Germline V gene sequence: CDR1 MNHNS, CDR2 SASEGT. Trimming removed 7 bases at V and 1 base at J, with 20 bases between. The CDR3 length is 16 residues.

This clonotype was recorded many times. The genes are TRBV7-2 and TRBJ2-7; 10 bases align to TRBD1. The trim removed 5 bases at V and 2 bases at J, leaving 3 bases unmatched. CDR1 SGHTA and CDR2 FQGNSA come from the germline V gene. CDR3 length: 14 residues. This chain's CDR3 is CASSNDRGPYEQYF. Here the CDR3 DNA reads TGTGCCAGCAGCAACGACAGGGGGCCCTACGAGCAGTACTTC. The complete variable domain, with remaining parts taken from reference TRBV7-2 and TRBJ2-7, reads GAGVSQSPSNKVTEKGKDVELRCDPISGHTALYWYRQSLGQGLEFLIYFQGNSAPDKSGLPSDRFSAERTGGSVSTLTIQRTQQEDSAVYLCASSNDRGPYEQYFGPGTRLTVT.

This chain connects TRBV28 to TRBJ1-1; no definite D call. Germline CDR1 reads MDHEN; CDR2 reads SYDVKM. CDR3 length: 15 amino acids. V lost 4 bases and J lost 1, with 13 bases in between. CDR3 loop: CASSSPRRGNTEAFF. CDR3 nucleotide sequence: TGTGCCAGCAGTTCCCCCAGGCGAGGGAACACTGAAGCTTTCTTT.

This clonotype was detected many times. The chain combines TRBV28 with TRBJ2-5, with 12 bases identical to TRBD2. The junction had 8 bases not matched to a gene; V was cut back by 5 bases and J by 4 bases. This CDR3 has 16 residues. In germline, CDR1 is MDHEN, CDR2 SYDVKM. In DNA form, the CDR3 reads TGTGCCAGCAGTGCCCCGACTAGCGGGAGTGGAGAGACCCAGTACTTC. Protein product: CASSAPTSGSGETQYF.

This clonotype has a count of ten or more. The V call is TRBV6-1, the J call TRBJ2-7, with a possible D match to TRBD2 (6 bases). In germline, CDR1 is MNHNS, CDR2 SASEGT. The CDR3 sequence is 12 residues long. The ends were cut back, 8 bases at V and 2 bases at J, with 10 bases in the middle. The CDR3 DNA is TGTGCCAGCGGGACTGGCCCCTACGAGCAGTACTTC. It is translated as CASGTGPYEQYF.

This clonotype was recorded at least ten times. J is TRBJ2-6 and V is TRBV19, with D uncertain. This CDR3 has 13 residues. Per germline, CDR1 LNHDA and CDR2 SQIVND (reference sequence). Trimming took off 6 bases at V and 2 bases at J, with 5 bases between the two ends. The DNA of the CDR3 is TGTGCCAGTAGCAATACTGGGGCCAACGTCCTGACTTTC. Translated, it gives CASSNTGANVLTF.

V is TRBV6-2 or TRBV6-3 and J is TRBJ2-5, with a weak D call TRBD1 (6 bases). The V gene's germline CDR1 is MNHEY and CDR2 SVGEGT. CDR3 length: 16 residues. V gave up 8 bases and J gave up 5 bases, with 24 bases separating them. CDR3 protein: CASSNGAGVGRETQYF. As DNA, the CDR3 is TGTGCCAGCTCTAACGGGGCAGGGGTAGGAAGGGAGACCCAGTACTTC.

The chain joins TRBV15 to TRBJ2-5; TRBD1 is a possible D gene (5 bases). V was shortened by 2 bases and J by 5 bases, with 9 bases between the two germline ends. The germline gives CDR1 LNHNV, CDR2 YYDKDF (reference sequence). The CDR3 sequence is 13 residues long. The CDR3 protein is CATSRFSGETQYF. The CDR3 DNA is TGTGCCACCAGCAGATTCTCAGGGGAGACCCAGTACTTC. The complete variable domain, with remaining parts taken from reference TRBV15 and TRBJ2-5, reads DAMVIQNPRYQVTQFGKPVTLSCSQTLNHNVMYWYQQKSSQAPKLLFHYYDKDFNNEADTPDNFQSRRPNTSFCFLDIRSPGLGDTAMYLCATSRFSGETQYFGPGTRLLVL.

The sample holds many counts of this clonotype. The CDR3 loop is CASWGGGETQYF. In nucleotides, the CDR3 is TGCGCCAGCTGGGGCGGGGGAGAGACCCAGTACTTC. This chain links TRBV5-1 with TRBJ2-5, with 7 bases fitting TRBD2. This CDR3 contains 12 residues. With V trimmed by 7 bases and J by 4 bases, 4 bases remained unmatched. The germline gives CDR1 SGHRS, CDR2 YFSETQ. The full variable domain, in which reference TRBV5-1 and TRBJ2-5 provide the parts outside the CDR3, is KAGVTQTPRYLIKTRGQQVTLSCSPISGHRSVSWYQQTPGQGLQFLFEYFSETQRNKGNFPGRFSGRQFSNSRSEMNVSTLELGDSALYLCASWGGGETQYFGPGTRLLVL.

This clonotype was observed many times. The chain has TRBV20-1 and TRBJ2-7; 9 bases match TRBD2. Germline CDR1 DFQATT, CDR2 SNEGSKA (reference sequence). The junction had 12 bases not matched to a gene; V was cut back by 6 bases and J by 6 bases. CDR3 length equals 14 residues. CDR3 bases: TGCAGTGCGCCGAGTAGCGGGAGCCTGGCCGAGCAGTACTTC. Residues: CSAPSSGSLAEQYF.

CDR3 protein: CASSSSVVLGRHYF. CDR3 nucleotides: TGTGCCAGCAGTTCCTCCGTGGTACTAGGACGGCATTATTTT. The chain recombines TRBV6-2 or TRBV6-3 with TRBJ2-3, with D possibly matching TRBD2 (5 bases). There are 14 residues in the CDR3. The germline V gene encodes CDR1 MNHEY and CDR2 SVGEGT. Trimming removed 4 bases from V and 15 bases from J, with 23 bases in between.

Many counts were recorded for this clonotype. The J gene is TRBJ1-2, the V gene TRBV3-1; 7 positions match TRBD1. The CDR3 is made up of 16 amino acids. CDR1 LGHDT and CDR2 YNNKEL come from the germline V gene (reference sequence). The ends lost 5 bases at V and 8 bases at J; junction bases unmatched: 17. The DNA for the CDR3 is TGTGCCAGCAGCTCACGATCGGGACAGATTTTGAGGGGCTACACCTTC. Its translation is CASSSRSGQILRGYTF.

This clonotype has at least ten counts. The chain links TRBV4-3 to TRBJ2-7; 9 bases map to TRBD2. The length of the CDR3 is 16 residues. CDR1 and CDR2 (germline): LGHNA, YSLEER. V gave up 5 bases and J gave up 2 bases; unmatched junction bases: 10. The CDR3 region is CASSWRGGLGTYEQYF. The CDR3 DNA sequence: TGCGCCAGCAGCTGGCGGGGGGGACTAGGAACCTACGAGCAGTACTTC.

This clonotype has ten or more counts. V and J are TRBV28 and TRBJ1-1; 8 bases are a match to TRBD1. J lost 6 bases, V lost 10 bases, and 19 bases had no gene match. The CDR3 covers 16 residues. The germline gives CDR1 MDHEN, CDR2 SYDVKM. The CDR3 nucleotides are TGTGCCACCTACAAACAGGGGGGGAGCCTTAGGTCTGAAGCTTTCTTT. Its translation is CATYKQGGSLRSEAFF.